One sample yielded the 12 T cell receptor beta chains listed below, sequenced in a study of shared clonotypes between healthy human individuals (dated by TCRdb to the early 2020s). For the CD8 naive samples, CD45RO-negative cells were positively selected for CCR7, yielding a CD45RA+CCR7+ population from which TemRA cells were excluded. The library came from the immunoSEQ multiplex PCR assay. What TCRdb holds here is the immuneACCESS table cut down to in-frame rearrangements. Part of the clones is not present; checked against another copy, under half of the missing clones reflect an unresolved V gene, and the others are unexplained. For this sample the table gives about 2.2 million clones, of which about 94% were detected only once. The biggest ten clones account for approximately 1.7% of the sample. Sequencing was carried out using naive CD8+ T cells from PBMCs. The cell subset or site label, as the study defines it: CD45RA+CCR7+. These receptors were collected from a man younger than 30 in good health. Some clones in this sample may be carry-over from other donors' samples.

The chain recombines TRBV9 with TRBJ2-7; the match to TRBD1 covers 9 bases. J lost 4 bases, V lost 3 bases, and 11 bases had no gene match. The length of the CDR3 is 16 residues. Germline V gene data show CDR1 as SGDLS and CDR2 as YYNGEE. CDR3 bases: TGTGCCAGCAGCGCCTCAACCGGGACAGGGTTATACGAGCAGTACTTC. This gives the protein CASSASTGTGLYEQYF.

The rearrangement uses TRBV27 and TRBJ1-2; 8 bases line up with TRBD1. This CDR3 comprises 17 residues. V lost 0 bases and J lost 2; bases outside the gene matches: 8. Germline V lookup: CDR1 MNHEY, CDR2 SMNVEV (reference sequence). The CDR3 nucleotides are TGTGCCAGCAGTTTATCCCTATCCGGACAGGGCAACTATGGCTACACCTTC. It is translated as CASSLSLSGQGNYGYTF.

The rearrangement joins TRBV27 to TRBJ2-1; 9 bases are shared with TRBD2. The germline V gene has CDR1 MNHEY and CDR2 SMNVEV (reference sequence). Germline trimming cut 5 bases from V and 3 bases from J; bases unmatched to any gene: 8. The CDR3 has 16 residues. The CDR3, as DNA: TGTGCCAGCAGTCCCTCTAGCGGGGAGCTCTACAATGAGCAGTTCTTC. Protein: CASSPSSGELYNEQFF.

The chain employs TRBV11-2 and TRBJ2-1; tentatively, D is TRBD2 (5 bases). This CDR3 has 17 amino acids. Trimming removed 3 bases at V and 0 bases at J, with 15 bases between. The germline CDR1 and CDR2 sequences are SGHAT and FQNNGV. CDR3 residues: CASSFSRGSSSYNEQFF. DNA for the CDR3: TGTGCCAGCAGCTTTTCCCGAGGGTCGAGCTCCTACAATGAGCAGTTCTTC.

The chain joins TRBV5-6 to TRBJ2-7; D possibly corresponds to TRBD1 (6 bases). Per the germline V gene, CDR1 is SGHDT and CDR2 is YYEEEE. V shed 3 bases and J shed 6 bases, with 13 bases lying between them. The CDR3 length is 13 residues. The CDR3 region has the DNA TGTGCCAGCAGCTGGGGCACAGGGTCCGAGCAGTACTTC. Translating it yields CASSWGTGSEQYF.

The chain uses TRBV9 and TRBJ2-3, with 7 bases that match TRBD2. V shed 2 bases, J shed 0 bases, and the junction held 15 bases outside the gene matches. The germline CDR1 and CDR2 sequences are SGDLS and YYNGEE. The CDR3 consists of 19 residues. The DNA of the CDR3 is TGTGCCAGCAGCGTCCGCCCAGGGAGGGAGGGCGATAGCACAGATACGCAGTATTTT. Its protein product is CASSVRPGREGDSTDTQYF.

A remark on this clone: Different DNA sequences within this sample yield the same CDR3. This chain joins TRBV6-5 and TRBJ1-1; possible D gene TRBD1, 5 bases. V lost 5 bases to trimming and J lost 2 bases, with 9 bases between them. The CDR3 length is 13 residues. Germline V gene data show CDR1 as MNHEY and CDR2 as SVGAGI. CDR3 coding DNA: TGTGCCAGCAGTGATCAGGGTAACACTGAAGCTTTCTTT. It specifies CASSDQGNTEAFF.

The chain is built from TRBV28 and TRBJ2-7; 10 positions match TRBD1. The CDR3 consists of 14 residues. CDR1 is MDHEN, CDR2 SYDVKM, per germline. V shed 5 bases, J shed 5 bases, and the junction held 6 bases outside the gene matches. The CDR3 DNA sequence: TGTGCCAGCAGTCCGGGACAGGGGCTGAACGAGCAGTACTTC. Its translation: CASSPGQGLNEQYF.

The chain recombines TRBV27 with TRBJ2-7, with D perhaps matching TRBD1 (7 bases). V was pared by 5 bases and J by 5 bases, with 22 bases between. The CDR3 spans 16 residues. From germline, CDR1 is MNHEY and CDR2 SMNVEV (reference sequence). The CDR3, as DNA: TGTGCCAGCAGTCCCCGGGATAAGGGGGCGGGGCACGAGCAGTACTTC. As protein: CASSPRDKGAGHEQYF.

The chain combines TRBV7-8 with TRBJ2-7, with D perhaps matching TRBD2 (6 bases). Germline V lookup: CDR1 SGHVS, CDR2 FQNEAQ. The CDR3 covers 18 residues. V lost 0 bases to trimming and J lost 5 bases, with 23 bases between them. The CDR3 nucleotides read TGTGCCAGCAGCTTAGCCCGCGGGGAGGAGCGAAGGACCCACGAGCAGTACTTC. Residues: CASSLARGEERRTHEQYF.

The chain employs TRBV9 and TRBJ2-4; tentatively, D is TRBD1 or TRBD2 (5 bases each). The V and J ends lost 4 bases and 7 bases respectively, with 15 bases between them. This CDR3 is built from 14 residues. Germline CDR1 and CDR2: SGDLS and YYNGEE. CDR3 sequence (DNA): TGTGCCAGCAGCCCTGGGACGGGTGGGAACATTCAGTACTTC. Amino acids: CASSPGTGGNIQYF.

This chain links TRBV7-3 with TRBJ2-7, with D tentatively TRBD2 (5 bases). Between the trimmed V and J ends, which lost 4 bases and 3 bases, there was a span of 25 bases. The CDR3 extends over 18 amino acids. Germline-derived CDR1 and CDR2 are SGHTA and FQGTGA. Written as DNA, the CDR3 is TGTGCCAGCAGCTCCGGGCCCTTCCGTGAGGGTCAGGTCTACGAGCAGTACTTC. It yields the protein CASSSGPFREGQVYEQYF. The variable domain in full, completed from reference TRBV7-3 and TRBJ2-7, reads GAGVSQTPSNKVTEKGKYVELRCDPISGHTALYWYRQSLGQGPEFLIYFQGTGAADDSGLPNDRFFAVRPEGSVSTLKIQRTERGDSAVYLCASSSGPFREGQVYEQYFGPGTRLTVT.